The 24 T cell receptor beta chains listed next were all sequenced from one sample in a study of T cell responses to AZD1222 COVID-19 vaccine. Sequenced by immunoSEQ multiplex PCR; TCRdb stores in-frame clones only, minus some. The sample carries around 150,000 clones, over 90% recorded once. This specimen was peripheral blood, taken on day 0 of AZD1222 vaccination. Source of these receptors: an adult in good health.

CDR3 loop: CSALEDNEQFF. In DNA, the CDR3 is TGCAGTGCTCTGGAGGATAATGAGCAGTTCTTC. The V and J genes are TRBV20-1 and TRBJ2-1; D is possibly TRBD2 (5 bases). Trimming removed 5 bases at V and 7 bases at J, with 9 bases between. The germline gives CDR1 DFQATT, CDR2 SNEGSKA (reference sequence). The CDR3 runs to 11 residues.

This sequence joins TRBV5-1 and TRBJ1-3; TRBD1 might be the D (5 bases). V was shortened by 2 bases and J by 4 bases, with 13 bases between the two germline ends. Germline V lookup: CDR1 SGHRS, CDR2 YFSETQ. This CDR3 has 15 amino acids. The CDR3, as DNA: TGCGCCAGCAGCTTAGGGGAACCCGGGGGAAACACCATATATTTT. Encoded protein: CASSLGEPGGNTIYF.

The chain recombines TRBV2 with TRBJ2-7; 12 bases line up with TRBD2. The trim removed 10 bases at V and 4 bases at J, leaving 5 bases unmatched. Germline CDR1 SNHLY, CDR2 FYNNEI. The CDR3 extends over 13 amino acids. This CDR3 reads CAKPGLAGYEQYF. The CDR3, as DNA: TGTGCCAAGCCGGGACTAGCGGGTTACGAGCAGTACTTC.

This clone showed up just once. The chain employs TRBV5-1 and TRBJ1-5, with 10 bases fitting TRBD1. Looked up from germline, CDR1 is SGHRS and CDR2 is YFSETQ. The CDR3 is made up of 14 amino acids. The J segment lost 6 bases and the V segment lost 4 bases, leaving 4 bases of the junction unmatched. This chain's CDR3 is CASSPGQGSQPQHF. The CDR3 nucleotides are TGCGCCAGCAGCCCGGGACAGGGGAGTCAGCCCCAGCATTTT.

The J gene is TRBJ1-1, the V gene TRBV18, with unresolved D. From germline, CDR1 is KGHSH and CDR2 LQKENI. The CDR3 extends over 15 amino acids. Trimming took 3 bases from V and 0 from J, leaving 11 bases between them. The CDR3 sequence is CASSPPDGLNTEAFF. The CDR3 nucleotides are TGTGCCAGCTCACCCCCGGACGGATTGAACACTGAAGCTTTCTTT.

The V and J genes are TRBV7-2 and TRBJ2-2; D gene unclear. Trimming took 6 bases from V and 2 from J, leaving 4 bases between them. CDR3 length: 12 amino acids. Germline CDR1 and CDR2: SGHTA and FQGNSA. The CDR3 nucleotides read TGTGCCAGCAGACGTAACACCGGGGAGCTGTTTTTT. Translated: CASRRNTGELFF.

The V gene is TRBV27, the J gene TRBJ2-3, with TRBD1 identical over 8 bases. CDR3 size: 15 residues. The germline CDR1 and CDR2 sequences are MNHEY and SMNVEV (reference sequence). Unmatched junction bases numbered 9, after V lost 5 bases and J lost 5 bases. The DNA of the CDR3 is TGTGCCAGCAGTCTCTGGACAGGGCCCAGAGATACGCAGTATTTT. It codes for CASSLWTGPRDTQYF.

Only one count was recorded for this clone. The J gene is TRBJ1-5, the V gene TRBV9; a weak D match, TRBD1 (5 bases). CDR1 is SGDLS and CDR2 is YYNGEE in the germline V gene. CDR3 length: 15 amino acids. Trimming took 0 bases from V and 1 from J, leaving 8 bases between them. The CDR3 DNA reads TGTGCCAGCAGCGTAGGGCAGGGAAGCAATCAGCCCCAGCATTTT. Translating it yields CASSVGQGSNQPQHF.

This chain links TRBV4-2 with TRBJ2-7; tentatively, D is TRBD2 (6 bases). Germline V gives CDR1 LGHNA, CDR2 YNFKEQ. Trimming shortened V by 1 base and J by 6 bases, and 16 bases separated the two germline ends. The CDR3 contains 15 residues. In DNA, the CDR3 is TGTGCCAGCAGCCAAGGAAGGAGGGCCCCCCGCGAGCAGTACTTC. Translating it yields CASSQGRRAPREQYF.

The V call is TRBV9, the J call TRBJ1-6, with TRBD1 matching over 7 bases. CDR1 and CDR2 (germline): SGDLS, YYNGEE. The CDR3 runs to 16 residues. After removal of 3 bases from V and 1 base from J, the junction contained 4 bases not matched to a gene. CDR3 protein: CASSARGLSYNSPLHF. In nucleotides, the CDR3 is TGTGCCAGCAGCGCCAGGGGGTTGTCCTATAATTCACCCCTCCACTTT.

This clone was observed a handful of times. The rearrangement links TRBV18 to TRBJ2-7; TRBD1 matches at 7 bases. Germline CDR1 is KGHSH and CDR2 is LQKENI. With 6 bases clipped from V and 3 bases from J, the junction kept 8 bases outside the gene matches. The CDR3 has 14 residues. DNA of the CDR3: TGTGCCAGCTCGACACAGGGGTCTATCTACGAGCAGTACTTC. Amino acid sequence: CASSTQGSIYEQYF. Filled out from reference TRBV18 and TRBJ2-7, the complete variable domain reads NAGVMQNPRHLVRRRGQEARLRCSPMKGHSHVYWYRQLPEEGLKFMVYLQKENIIDESGMPKERFSAEFPKEGPSILRIQQVVRGDSAAYFCASSTQGSIYEQYFGPGTRLTVT.

The chain recombines TRBV6-5 with TRBJ2-2; TRBD2 matches 9 bases. This CDR3 has 15 amino acids. The junction had 5 bases not matched to a gene; V was cut back by 7 bases and J by 2 bases. CDR1 and CDR2 (germline): MNHEY, SVGAGI. Here the CDR3 DNA reads TGTGCCAGCAAGGCTAGCGGGGCTAACACCGGGGAGCTGTTTTTT. It translates to CASKASGANTGELFF.

This chain uses TRBV11-2 with TRBJ1-6, with D maybe TRBD1 (5 bases). Trimming removed 0 bases at V and 6 bases at J, with 9 bases between. CDR3 size: 15 residues. Germline CDR1 SGHAT, CDR2 FQNNGV. This CDR3 is CASSLEGGSNSPLHF. In DNA, the CDR3 is TGTGCCAGCAGCTTAGAGGGGGGTTCTAATTCACCCCTCCACTTT.

The chain joins TRBV28 to TRBJ2-6; TRBD1 matches at 7 bases. J lost 2 bases, V lost 3 bases, and 16 bases had no gene match. Germline V gene data show CDR1 as MDHEN and CDR2 as SYDVKM. The CDR3 has 20 residues. The CDR3 spells CASSFGAPGQTSTGANVLTF. The CDR3 coding sequence is TGTGCCAGCAGTTTCGGGGCACCGGGACAGACCTCCACTGGGGCCAACGTCCTGACTTTC.

The J gene is TRBJ2-1, the V gene TRBV7-2, with 8 bases aligning to TRBD2. The CDR3 is made up of 15 amino acids. Germline V lookup: CDR1 SGHTA, CDR2 FQGNSA. V lost 5 bases, J lost 4 bases, and 7 bases stayed unmatched. CDR3 loop: CASSPRAGEYNEQFF. The CDR3 region has the DNA TGTGCCAGCAGCCCAAGAGCGGGAGAATACAATGAGCAGTTCTTC.

This rearrangement joins TRBV7-2 to TRBJ2-2; possibly TRBD1 for D (6 bases). There are 15 residues in the CDR3. The germline V gene encodes CDR1 SGHTA and CDR2 FQGNSA. Deletions cut 3 bases from V and 3 bases from J, with 11 bases between. This chain's CDR3 is CASSLSQGYTGELFF. The CDR3 DNA reads as TGTGCCAGCAGCTTGTCTCAGGGGTACACCGGGGAGCTGTTTTTT.

This chain joins TRBV6-6 and TRBJ1-2; TRBD1 aligns across 7 bases. With 4 bases clipped from V and 6 bases from J, the junction kept 14 bases outside the gene matches. CDR1 and CDR2 from the germline V gene are MNHNY and SVGAGI (reference sequence). This CDR3 spans 16 amino acids. As DNA, the CDR3 is TGTGCCAGCAGTTCTACCTCCGACAGGGAAGTGGATGGCTACACCTTC. It translates to CASSSTSDREVDGYTF.

The CDR3 DNA reads as TGTGCCAGCACCTTTCAGGGACAGAGCTTTCAAGAGACCCAGTACTTC. It translates to CASTFQGQSFQETQYF. This chain connects TRBV5-6 to TRBJ2-5, with 7 bases lining up with TRBD1. CDR1 and CDR2 from the germline V gene are SGHDT and YYEEEE. V shed 6 bases and J 2 bases; nucleotides not matched to a gene: 13. The CDR3 is made up of 16 amino acids.

The CDR3 is CASSISGTNTGELFF. CDR3 nucleotides: TGTGCCAGTAGTATATCGGGGACGAACACCGGGGAGCTGTTTTTT. This chain links TRBV19 with TRBJ2-2; possible D gene TRBD2, 5 bases. CDR3 length equals 15 residues. V shed 2 bases and J shed 0 bases, with 7 bases lying between them. The V gene's germline CDR1 is LNHDA and CDR2 SQIVND (reference sequence).

J is TRBJ1-1 and V is TRBV30, with 7 positions matching TRBD1. V lost 5 bases, J lost 2 bases, and 5 bases stayed unmatched. CDR1 and CDR2 from the germline V gene are GTSNPN and SVGIG (reference sequence). The CDR3 is 13 residues long. CDR3 loop: CAWVRDRNTEAFF. CDR3 sequence (DNA): TGTGCCTGGGTCCGGGACAGAAACACTGAAGCTTTCTTT.

The CDR3 spells CASSISLGAQHF. Here the CDR3 DNA reads TGTGCCAGTAGTATATCCCTCGGGGCCCAGCATTTT. The V gene is TRBV19, the J gene TRBJ1-5; D is uncertain. Trimming removed 2 bases from V and 11 bases from J, with 10 bases in between. Per germline, CDR1 LNHDA and CDR2 SQIVND (reference sequence). The CDR3 is 12 amino acids.

The chain carries TRBV3-1 (or the pseudogene TRBV3-2) and TRBJ2-7; possibly TRBD1 for D (5 bases). Trimming pared 4 bases from V and 2 bases from J, leaving 12 bases between. Germline loops: CDR1 LGHDT, CDR2 YNNKEL (reference sequence). This CDR3 is 14 amino acids long. The CDR3, as DNA: TGTGCCAGCAGCCTATCGACAGTTCCCTACGAGCAGTACTTC. Amino acids: CASSLSTVPYEQYF.

This clone is classed as medium-sized. This sequence joins TRBV30 and TRBJ2-7; TRBD1 aligns across 12 bases. In germline, CDR1 is GTSNPN, CDR2 SVGIG (reference sequence). The CDR3 covers 16 residues. V was clipped by 2 bases and J by 5 bases; unmatched bases: 10. In nucleotides, the CDR3 is TGTGCCTGGAGTCCGATTTCCGGGACAGGGGGCCACGAGCAGTACTTC. It yields the protein CAWSPISGTGGHEQYF.

The gene calls are TRBV9 and TRBJ2-2, with TRBD2 as a possible D gene (6 bases). The CDR3 spans 15 residues. The V end lost 2 bases, the J end lost 7 bases, and 15 bases lay between the germline ends. CDR1 is SGDLS, CDR2 YYNGEE, per germline. As DNA, the CDR3 is TGTGCCAGCAGCGTTGGAGCTAGCGCGAACGGGGAGCTGTTTTTT. It encodes CASSVGASANGELFF.